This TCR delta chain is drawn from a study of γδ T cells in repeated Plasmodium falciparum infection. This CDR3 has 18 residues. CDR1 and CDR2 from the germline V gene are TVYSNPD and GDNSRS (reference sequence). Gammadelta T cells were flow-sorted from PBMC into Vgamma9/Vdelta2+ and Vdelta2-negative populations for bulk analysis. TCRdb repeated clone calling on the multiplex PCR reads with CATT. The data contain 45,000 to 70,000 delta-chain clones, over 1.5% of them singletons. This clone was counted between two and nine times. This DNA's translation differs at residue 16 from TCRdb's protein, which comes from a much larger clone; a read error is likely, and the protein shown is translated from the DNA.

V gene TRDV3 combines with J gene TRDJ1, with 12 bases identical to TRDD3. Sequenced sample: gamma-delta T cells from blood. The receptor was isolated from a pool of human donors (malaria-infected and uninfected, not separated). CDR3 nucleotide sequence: TGTGCCTTCAGGTTCCCTTACTGGGGGATACTGGCCACCGATAAACACATCTTT. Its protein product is CAFRFPYWGILATDKHIF.